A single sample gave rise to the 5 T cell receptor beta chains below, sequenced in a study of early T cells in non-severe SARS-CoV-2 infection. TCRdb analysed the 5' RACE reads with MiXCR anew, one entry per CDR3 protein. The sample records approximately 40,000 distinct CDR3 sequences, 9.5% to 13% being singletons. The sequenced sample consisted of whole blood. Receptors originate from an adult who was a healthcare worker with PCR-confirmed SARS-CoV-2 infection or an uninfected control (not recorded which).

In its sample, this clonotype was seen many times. The CDR3 loop reads CASSLSDRDGYTF. For the CDR3, the DNA is TGTGCCAGCAGCTTATCCGACAGGGATGGCTACACCTTC. This chain links TRBV7-9 with TRBJ1-2; 7 nucleotides match TRBD1. CDR1 and CDR2 (germline): SEHNR, FQNEAQ (reference sequence). With 2 bases clipped from V and 6 bases from J, the junction kept 3 bases outside the gene matches. CDR3 length equals 13 residues.

CDR3 loop: CASSLTGYQETQYF. The CDR3 DNA reads as TGCGCCAGCAGCTTGACGGGATACCAAGAGACCCAGTACTTC. The rearrangement uses TRBV5-1 and TRBJ2-5; D perhaps matches TRBD2 (5 bases). This CDR3 region has 14 residues. The V and J ends lost 1 base and 0 bases respectively, with 7 bases between them. Per the germline V gene, CDR1 is SGHRS and CDR2 is YFSETQ.

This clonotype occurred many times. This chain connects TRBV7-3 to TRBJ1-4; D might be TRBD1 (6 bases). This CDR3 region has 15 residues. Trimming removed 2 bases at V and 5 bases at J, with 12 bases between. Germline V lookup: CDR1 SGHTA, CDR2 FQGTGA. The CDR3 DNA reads TGTGCCAGCAGCTTATCAGCAGGGGTCAATGAAAAACTGTTTTTT. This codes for CASSLSAGVNEKLFF.

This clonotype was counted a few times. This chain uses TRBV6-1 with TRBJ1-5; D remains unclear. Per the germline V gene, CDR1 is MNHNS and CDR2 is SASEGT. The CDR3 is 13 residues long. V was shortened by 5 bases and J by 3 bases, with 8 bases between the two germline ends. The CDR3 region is CASSRTSNQPQHF. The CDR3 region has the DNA TGTGCCAGCAGTCGGACGTCCAATCAGCCCCAGCATTTT.

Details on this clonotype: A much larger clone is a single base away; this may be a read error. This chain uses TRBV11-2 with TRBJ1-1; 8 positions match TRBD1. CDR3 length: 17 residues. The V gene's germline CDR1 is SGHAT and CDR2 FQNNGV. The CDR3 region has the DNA TGTGCCAGCAACTTAAGGGGGACAGGCGCCATGAACACTGAAGCTTTCTTT. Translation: CASNLRGTGAMNTEAFF.